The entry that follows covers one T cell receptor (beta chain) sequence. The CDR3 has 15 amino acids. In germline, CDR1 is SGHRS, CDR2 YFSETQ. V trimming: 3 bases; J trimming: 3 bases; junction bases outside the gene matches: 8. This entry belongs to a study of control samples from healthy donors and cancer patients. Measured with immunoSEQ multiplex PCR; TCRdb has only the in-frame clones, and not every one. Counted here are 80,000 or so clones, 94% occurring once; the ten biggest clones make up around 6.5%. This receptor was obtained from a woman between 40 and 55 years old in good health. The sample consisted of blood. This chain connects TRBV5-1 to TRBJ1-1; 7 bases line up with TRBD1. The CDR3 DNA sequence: TGCGCCAGCAGCTGGTCAGGGGGTTTGGACACTGAAGCTTTCTTT. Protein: CASSWSGGLDTEAFF.